The clone carrying this T cell receptor (beta chain) was seen repeatedly, ten times or more. Trimming at V came to 2 bases and at J to 4 bases, leaving 14 bases not matched to a gene. Germline lookup yields CDR1 SNHLY and CDR2 FYNNEI. This CDR3 has 18 amino acids. The investigators amplified TCR beta CDR3 regions from RNA transcripts. The HTBI set primed first-round TCR CDR3 RT-PCR. TCRdb recomputed calls from the multiplex PCR reads with MiXCR, one row per CDR3 protein. The top ten hold 9.2% of the sample, which has around 400,000 distinct CDR3 sequences, roughly 13% seen once. This sample is drawn from a study of T cells in Graves' hyperthyroidism and ophthalmopathy. It was uncontrolled infection, other autoimmune disease, pregnancy or lactation that excluded patients.

Sample: blood. V is TRBV2 and J is TRBJ2-3; 8 bases map to TRBD1. The origin of this receptor is a woman younger than 30 with Graves' hyperthyroidism. Written as DNA, the CDR3 is TGTGCCAGCAGTGAAAGGCGTAAGGACAGGGATCGTCCAGATACGCAGTATTTT. The encoded protein is CASSERRKDRDRPDTQYF.